The 5 T cell receptor beta chains presented below share a single source sample, sequenced in a study of early T cells in non-severe SARS-CoV-2 infection. In TCRdb, the 5' RACE reads were re-called with MiXCR into one record per CDR3 protein. The sample has 20,000 to 25,000 distinct CDR3 sequences; nearly 5% are singletons. The specimen sequenced was whole blood. The receptors originated from an adult who was a healthcare worker with PCR-confirmed SARS-CoV-2 infection or an uninfected control (not recorded which).

By frequency in the sample, this clonotype is medium-sized. The V gene is TRBV20-1, the J gene TRBJ2-7; D is unclear. V dropped 0 bases and J dropped 2 bases, with 8 bases sitting between them. The germline V gene encodes CDR1 DFQATT and CDR2 SNEGSKA (reference sequence). The CDR3 extends over 13 amino acids. This chain's CDR3 is CSARDYTTYEQYF. In nucleotides, the CDR3 is TGCAGTGCTAGAGATTACACTACCTACGAGCAGTACTTC.

This clonotype was seen many times. This chain links TRBV20-1 with TRBJ1-1; D might be TRBD1 (6 bases). Trimming shortened V by 4 bases and J by 4 bases, and 16 bases separated the two germline ends. CDR3 length: 14 residues. Germline V CDR1 and CDR2: DFQATT, SNEGSKA (reference sequence). The CDR3 nucleotides are TGCAGTGCTAATCAGCCGGGGGCAGGCACTGAAGCTTTCTTT. Its translation is CSANQPGAGTEAFF.

This clonotype was picked up a small number of times. The chain is built from TRBV7-9 and TRBJ2-2; D is undetermined. Trimming pared 1 base from V and 5 bases from J, leaving 5 bases between. The CDR3 extends over 13 amino acids. Germline CDR1 SEHNR, CDR2 FQNEAQ (reference sequence). CDR3 sequence (DNA): TGTGCCAGCAGCTTAGAGTCAACCGGGGAGCTGTTTTTT. It specifies CASSLESTGELFF.

This clonotype was detected many times. V and J are TRBV7-2 and TRBJ1-6; D ambiguous. Germline V lookup: CDR1 SGHTA, CDR2 FQGNSA. This CDR3 has 12 residues. Between the trimmed V and J ends, which lost 4 bases and 4 bases, there was a span of 2 bases. The CDR3 spells CASSSYNSPLHF. Here the CDR3 DNA reads TGTGCCAGCAGCTCATATAATTCACCCCTCCACTTT.

This chain joins TRBV29-1 and TRBJ2-7; perhaps TRBD1 as D (6 bases). The CDR3 is 17 amino acids. V shed 4 bases and J shed 1 base, with 23 bases lying between them. Germline CDR1 SQVTM, CDR2 ANQGSEA. This CDR3 reads CSVAPVSSTDRSYEQYF. Written as DNA, the CDR3 is TGCAGCGTTGCCCCGGTGTCCTCGACCGACAGGTCCTACGAGCAGTACTTC.